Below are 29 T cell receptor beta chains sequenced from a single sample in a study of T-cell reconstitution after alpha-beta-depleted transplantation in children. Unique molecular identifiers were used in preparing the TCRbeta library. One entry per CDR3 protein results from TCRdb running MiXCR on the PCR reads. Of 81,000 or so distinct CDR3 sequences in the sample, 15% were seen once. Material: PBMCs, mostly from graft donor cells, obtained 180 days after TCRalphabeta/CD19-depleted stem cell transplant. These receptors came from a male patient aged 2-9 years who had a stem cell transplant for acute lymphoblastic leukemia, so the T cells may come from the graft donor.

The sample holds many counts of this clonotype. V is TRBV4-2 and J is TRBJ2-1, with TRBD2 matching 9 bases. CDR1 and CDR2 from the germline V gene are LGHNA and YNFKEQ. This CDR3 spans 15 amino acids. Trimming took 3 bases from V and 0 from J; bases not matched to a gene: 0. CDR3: CASSQGLASYNEQFF. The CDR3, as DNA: TGTGCCAGCAGCCAGGGACTAGCCTCCTACAATGAGCAGTTCTTC.

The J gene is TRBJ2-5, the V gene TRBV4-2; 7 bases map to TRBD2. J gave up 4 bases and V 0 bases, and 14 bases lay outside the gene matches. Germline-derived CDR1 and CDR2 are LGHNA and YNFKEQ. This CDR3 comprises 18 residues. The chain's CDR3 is CASSQDGRSGEGGETQYF. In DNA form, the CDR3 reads TGTGCCAGCAGCCAAGATGGGCGGAGCGGGGAGGGAGGAGAGACCCAGTACTTC.

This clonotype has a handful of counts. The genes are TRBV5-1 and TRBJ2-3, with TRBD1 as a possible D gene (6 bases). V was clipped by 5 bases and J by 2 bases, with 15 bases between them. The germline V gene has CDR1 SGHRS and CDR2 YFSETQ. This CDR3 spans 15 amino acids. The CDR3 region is CASSQQGIPTDTQYF. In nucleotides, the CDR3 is TGCGCCAGCAGTCAACAGGGAATTCCCACAGATACGCAGTATTTT.

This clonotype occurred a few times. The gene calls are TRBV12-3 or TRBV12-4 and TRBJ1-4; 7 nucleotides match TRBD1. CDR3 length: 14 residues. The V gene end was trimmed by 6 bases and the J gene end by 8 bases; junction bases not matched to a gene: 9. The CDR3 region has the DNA TGTGCCAGCAGCTTCCTTACAGGGGAGGAAAAACTGTTTTTT. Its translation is CASSFLTGEEKLFF.

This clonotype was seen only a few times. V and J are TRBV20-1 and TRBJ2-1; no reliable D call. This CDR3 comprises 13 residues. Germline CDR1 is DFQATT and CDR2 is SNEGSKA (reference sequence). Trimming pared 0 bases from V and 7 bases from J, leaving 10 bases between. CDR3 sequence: CSARDLLPNEQFF. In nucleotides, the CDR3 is TGCAGTGCTAGAGATCTCCTACCGAATGAGCAGTTCTTC.

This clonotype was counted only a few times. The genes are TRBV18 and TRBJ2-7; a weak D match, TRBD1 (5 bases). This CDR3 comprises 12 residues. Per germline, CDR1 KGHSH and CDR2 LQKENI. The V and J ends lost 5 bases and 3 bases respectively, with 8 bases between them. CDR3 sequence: CASSSTVYEQYF. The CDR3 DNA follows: TGTGCCAGCTCATCGACAGTCTACGAGCAGTACTTC.

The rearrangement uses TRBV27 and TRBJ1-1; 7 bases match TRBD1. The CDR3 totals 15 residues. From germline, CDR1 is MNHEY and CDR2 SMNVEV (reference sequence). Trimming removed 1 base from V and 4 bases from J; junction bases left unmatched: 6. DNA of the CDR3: TGTGCCAGCAGTTTATTAGACAGGGTCCCCACTGAAGCTTTCTTT. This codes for CASSLLDRVPTEAFF.

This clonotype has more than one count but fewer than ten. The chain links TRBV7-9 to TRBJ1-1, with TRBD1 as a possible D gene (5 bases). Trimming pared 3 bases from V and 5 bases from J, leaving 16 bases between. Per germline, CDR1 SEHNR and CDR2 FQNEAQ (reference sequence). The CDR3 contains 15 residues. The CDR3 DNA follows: TGTGCCAGCAGCTTGGGACGGTCGGGGGGTACTGAAGCTTTCTTT. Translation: CASSLGRSGGTEAFF.

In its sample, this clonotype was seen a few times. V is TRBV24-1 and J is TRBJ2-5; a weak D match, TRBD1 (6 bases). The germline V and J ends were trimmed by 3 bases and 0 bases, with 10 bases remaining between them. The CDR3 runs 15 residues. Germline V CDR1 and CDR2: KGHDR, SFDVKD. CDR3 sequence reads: CATSDPQGNQETQYF. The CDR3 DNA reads TGTGCCACCAGTGATCCACAGGGAAACCAAGAGACCCAGTACTTC.

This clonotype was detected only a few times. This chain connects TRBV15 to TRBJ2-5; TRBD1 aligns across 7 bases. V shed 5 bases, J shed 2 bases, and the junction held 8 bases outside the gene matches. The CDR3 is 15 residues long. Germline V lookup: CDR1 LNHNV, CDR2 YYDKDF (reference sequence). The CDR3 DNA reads TGTGCCACCAGCCCTCGACAGGGTGGTCAAGAGACCCAGTACTTC. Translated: CATSPRQGGQETQYF.

As DNA, the CDR3 is TGTGCCAGCAGCTCAAGTTGGACAGACACAGATACGCAGTATTTT. Residues: CASSSSWTDTDTQYF. The V gene is TRBV12-3 or TRBV12-4, the J gene TRBJ2-3, with D maybe TRBD1 (6 bases). Trimming stripped 6 bases from V and 2 bases from J, with 15 bases between. This CDR3 spans 15 amino acids.

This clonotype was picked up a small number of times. CDR3 region: CASSVGDSTETQYF. The CDR3 nucleotides read TGTGCCAGCAGCGTAGGGGATAGCACCGAGACCCAGTACTTC. The chain combines TRBV9 with TRBJ2-5; D gene uncertain. The germline V and J ends were trimmed by 0 bases and 5 bases, with 11 bases remaining between them. The length of the CDR3 is 14 residues. CDR1 and CDR2 from the germline V gene are SGDLS and YYNGEE.

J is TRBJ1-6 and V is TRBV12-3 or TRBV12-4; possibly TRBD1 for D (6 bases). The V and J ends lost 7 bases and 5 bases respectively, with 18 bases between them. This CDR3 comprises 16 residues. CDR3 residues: CASTERGKGNNSPLHF. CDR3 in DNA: TGTGCCAGCACCGAAAGGGGGAAGGGGAATAATTCACCCCTCCACTTT.

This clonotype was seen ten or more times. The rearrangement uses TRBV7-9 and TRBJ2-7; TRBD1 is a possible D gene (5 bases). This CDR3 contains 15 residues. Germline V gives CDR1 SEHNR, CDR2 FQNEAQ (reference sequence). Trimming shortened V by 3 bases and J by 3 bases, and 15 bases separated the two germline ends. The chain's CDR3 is CASSLGPDIFYEQYF. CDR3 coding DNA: TGTGCCAGCAGCTTGGGCCCGGACATATTCTACGAGCAGTACTTC.

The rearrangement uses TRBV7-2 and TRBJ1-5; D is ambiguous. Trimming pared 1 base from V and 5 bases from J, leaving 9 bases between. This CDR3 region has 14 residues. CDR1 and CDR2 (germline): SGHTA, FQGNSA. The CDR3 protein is CASSLGGSYQPQHF. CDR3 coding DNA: TGTGCCAGCAGCTTAGGGGGTTCATATCAGCCCCAGCATTTT.

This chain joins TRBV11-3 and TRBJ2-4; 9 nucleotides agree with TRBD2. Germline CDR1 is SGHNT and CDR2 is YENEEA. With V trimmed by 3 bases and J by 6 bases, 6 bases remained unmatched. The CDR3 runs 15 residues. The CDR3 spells CASSFGGGAGNIQYF. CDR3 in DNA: TGTGCCAGCAGCTTTGGCGGGGGGGCTGGAAACATTCAGTACTTC.

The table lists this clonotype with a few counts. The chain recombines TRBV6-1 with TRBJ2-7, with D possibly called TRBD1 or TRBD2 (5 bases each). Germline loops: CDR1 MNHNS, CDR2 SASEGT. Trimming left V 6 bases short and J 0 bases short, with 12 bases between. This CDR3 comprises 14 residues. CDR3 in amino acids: CASSRDPSSYEQYF. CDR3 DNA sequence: TGTGCCAGCAGCCGGGACCCAAGCTCCTACGAGCAGTACTTC.

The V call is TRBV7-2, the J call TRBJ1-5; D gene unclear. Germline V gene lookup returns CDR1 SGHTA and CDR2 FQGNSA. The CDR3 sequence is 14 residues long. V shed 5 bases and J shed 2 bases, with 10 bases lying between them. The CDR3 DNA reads TGTGCCAGCAGCCTCGGCCTCCGCAATCAGCCCCAGCATTTT. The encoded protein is CASSLGLRNQPQHF. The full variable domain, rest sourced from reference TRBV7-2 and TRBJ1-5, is GAGVSQSPSNKVTEKGKDVELRCDPISGHTALYWYRQSLGQGLEFLIYFQGNSAPDKSGLPSDRFSAERTGGSVSTLTIQRTQQEDSAVYLCASSLGLRNQPQHFGDGTRLSIL.

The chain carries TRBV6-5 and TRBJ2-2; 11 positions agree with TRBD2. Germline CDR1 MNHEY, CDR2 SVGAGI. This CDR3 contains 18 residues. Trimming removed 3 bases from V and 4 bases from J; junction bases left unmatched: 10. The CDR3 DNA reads TGTGCCAGCAGTTATTCTCAGACTAGCGGGGTCCTCACCGGGGAGCTGTTTTTT. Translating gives CASSYSQTSGVLTGELFF.

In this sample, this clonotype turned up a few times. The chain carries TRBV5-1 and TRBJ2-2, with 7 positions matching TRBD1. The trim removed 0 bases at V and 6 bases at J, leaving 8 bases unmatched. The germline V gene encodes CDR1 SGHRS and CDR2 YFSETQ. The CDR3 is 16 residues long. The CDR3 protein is CASSLVTGSRPGELFF. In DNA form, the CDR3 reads TGCGCCAGCAGCTTGGTGACAGGGAGTCGACCCGGGGAGCTGTTTTTT.

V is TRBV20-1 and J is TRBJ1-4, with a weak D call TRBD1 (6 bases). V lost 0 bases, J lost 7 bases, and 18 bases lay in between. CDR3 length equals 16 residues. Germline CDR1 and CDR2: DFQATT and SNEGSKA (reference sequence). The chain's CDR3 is CSARDPQTGGVEKLFF. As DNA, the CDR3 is TGCAGTGCTAGAGATCCGCAGACAGGAGGGGTTGAAAAACTGTTTTTT.

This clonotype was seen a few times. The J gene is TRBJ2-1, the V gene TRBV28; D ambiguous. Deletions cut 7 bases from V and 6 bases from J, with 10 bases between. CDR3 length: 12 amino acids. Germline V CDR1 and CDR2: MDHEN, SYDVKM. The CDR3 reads CASTFGPNEQFF. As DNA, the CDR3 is TGTGCCAGCACCTTCGGCCCCAATGAGCAGTTCTTC.

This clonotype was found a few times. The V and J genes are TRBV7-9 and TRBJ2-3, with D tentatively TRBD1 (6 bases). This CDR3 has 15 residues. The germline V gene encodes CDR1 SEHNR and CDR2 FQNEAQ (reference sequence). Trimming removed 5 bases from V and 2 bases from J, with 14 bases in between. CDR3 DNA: TGTGCCAGCAGCGCTACAGGGCGCCTCACAGATACGCAGTATTTT. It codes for CASSATGRLTDTQYF.

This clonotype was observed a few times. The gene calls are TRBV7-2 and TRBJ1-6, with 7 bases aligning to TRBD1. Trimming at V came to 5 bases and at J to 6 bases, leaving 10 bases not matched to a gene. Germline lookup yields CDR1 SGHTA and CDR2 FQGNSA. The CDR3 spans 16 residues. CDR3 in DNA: TGTGCCAGCAGCCGGATGACAGGGAAGGCTAATTCACCCCTCCACTTT. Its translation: CASSRMTGKANSPLHF. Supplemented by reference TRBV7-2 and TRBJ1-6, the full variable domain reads GAGVSQSPSNKVTEKGKDVELRCDPISGHTALYWYRQSLGQGLEFLIYFQGNSAPDKSGLPSDRFSAERTGGSVSTLTIQRTQQEDSAVYLCASSRMTGKANSPLHFGNGTRLTVT.

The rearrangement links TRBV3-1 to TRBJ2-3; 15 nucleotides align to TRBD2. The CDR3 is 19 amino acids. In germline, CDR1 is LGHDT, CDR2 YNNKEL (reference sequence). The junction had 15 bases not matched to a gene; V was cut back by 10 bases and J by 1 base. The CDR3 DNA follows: TGTGCCATCAGTTCCGACCGTTGGACTAGCGGGGGGGGCACAGATACGCAGTATTTT. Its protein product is CAISSDRWTSGGGTDTQYF.

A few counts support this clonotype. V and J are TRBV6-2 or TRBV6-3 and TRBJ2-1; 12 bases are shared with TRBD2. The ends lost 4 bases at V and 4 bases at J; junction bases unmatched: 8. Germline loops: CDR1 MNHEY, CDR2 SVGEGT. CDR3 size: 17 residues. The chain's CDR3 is CASSSRTSGTTYNEQFF. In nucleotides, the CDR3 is TGTGCCAGCAGTTCCAGGACTAGCGGGACCACTTACAATGAGCAGTTCTTC.

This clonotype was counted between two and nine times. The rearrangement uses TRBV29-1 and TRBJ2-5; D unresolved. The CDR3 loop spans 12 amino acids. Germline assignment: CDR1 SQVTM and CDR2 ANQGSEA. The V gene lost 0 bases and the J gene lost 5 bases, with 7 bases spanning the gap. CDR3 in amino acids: CSVEEDRETQYF. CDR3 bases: TGCAGCGTTGAAGAGGACCGTGAGACCCAGTACTTC.

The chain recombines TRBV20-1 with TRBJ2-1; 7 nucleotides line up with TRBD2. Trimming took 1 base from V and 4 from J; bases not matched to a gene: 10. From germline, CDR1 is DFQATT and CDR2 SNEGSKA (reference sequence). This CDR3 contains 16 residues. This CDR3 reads CSARVPSGPNYNEQFF. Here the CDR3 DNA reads TGCAGTGCTAGAGTTCCTAGCGGCCCCAATTACAATGAGCAGTTCTTC.

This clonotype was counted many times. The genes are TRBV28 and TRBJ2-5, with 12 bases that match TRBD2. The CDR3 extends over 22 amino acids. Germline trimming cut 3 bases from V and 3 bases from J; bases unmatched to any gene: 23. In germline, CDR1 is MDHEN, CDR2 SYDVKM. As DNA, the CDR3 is TGTGCCAGCAGTTTTCCTGGGGTCCTAGCGGGAGGGGCGTCAAGAACGGAAGAGACCCAGTACTTC. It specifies CASSFPGVLAGGASRTEETQYF.